These T cell receptor beta chains were read from a single sample in a study of T cells after yellow fever vaccination. TCRdb recomputed calls from the 5' RACE reads with MiXCR, one row per CDR3 protein. The table records under 500,000 distinct CDR3 sequences, around 19% of them present only once. This specimen was PBMCs, taken before the yellow fever booster vaccination. Source of these receptors: a man aged 18 to 29 who received the YFV17D yellow fever vaccine. CDR3s include the opening cysteine and the closing phenylalanine or tryptophan. The D gene is left open where the match is weak. Clone sizes are given selectively: once, few, many, or a class where the clone is expanded.

clone size: NA; J gene: TRBJ1-2; D gene: NA; V gene: TRBV28; CDR3 DNA: TGTGCCAGCACAGGGTCTAGCTATGGCTACACCTTC; CDR3 protein: CASTGSSYGYTF
clone size: NA; J gene: TRBJ2-2; D gene: NA; V gene: TRBV3-1; CDR3 DNA: TGTGCCAGCAGCCGCCGGGACTCCGGGCGGGTCATCGGGGAGCTGTTTTTT; CDR3 protein: CASSRRDSGRVIGELFF
clone size: NA; J gene: TRBJ2-1; D gene: NA; V gene: TRBV28; CDR3 DNA: TGTGCCAGCAGTTTATTGACCGCGGGCTCCTACAATGAGCAGTTCTTC; CDR3 protein: CASSLLTAGSYNEQFF
clone size: few; J gene: TRBJ2-7; D gene: TRBD2; V gene: TRBV5-1; CDR3 DNA: TGCGCCAGCACCCTCCTGGCGGGGGGCTTCTACGAGCAGTACTTC; CDR3 protein: CASTLLAGGFYEQYF
clone size: NA; J gene: TRBJ2-5; D gene: NA; V gene: TRBV20-1; CDR3 DNA: TGCAGTGCTAGACCTCAAGCAGGGACCCAGTACTTC; CDR3 protein: CSARPQAGTQYF
clone size: many; J gene: TRBJ2-3; D gene: TRBD2; V gene: TRBV12-3/TRBV12-4; CDR3 DNA: TGTGCCAGCAGTGTCCCGGGGGGGGATACGCAGTATTTT; CDR3 protein: CASSVPGGDTQYF
clone size: few; J gene: TRBJ2-2; D gene: TRBD1; V gene: TRBV27; CDR3 DNA: TGTGCCAGCAGCTATACAGGGGGCAGAAGGACCGGGGAGCTGTTTTTT; CDR3 protein: CASSYTGGRRTGELFF
clone size: NA; J gene: TRBJ1-5; D gene: NA; V gene: TRBV27; CDR3 DNA: TGTGCCAGCAGTATCCCAAGGGGCAGGGGAGATCAGCCCCAGCATTTT; CDR3 protein: CASSIPRGRGDQPQHF
clone size: NA; J gene: TRBJ1-1; D gene: NA; V gene: TRBV27; CDR3 DNA: TGTGCCAGCAGTTTGCGGGGAGGCACTGAAGCTTTCTTT; CDR3 protein: CASSLRGGTEAFF
clone size: NA; J gene: TRBJ2-7; D gene: NA; V gene: TRBV9; CDR3 DNA: TGTGCCAGCAGCCCCGGGGAGGAGCAGTACTTC; CDR3 protein: CASSPGEEQYF
clone size: few; J gene: TRBJ1-1; D gene: NA; V gene: TRBV12-3/TRBV12-4; CDR3 DNA: TGTGCCAGCAGTTTCTGGGCACGAGGGTTGAAGTGGGTAGCTTTCTTT; CDR3 protein: CASSFWARGLKWVAFF
clone size: few; J gene: TRBJ2-5; D gene: NA; V gene: TRBV7-2; CDR3 DNA: TGTGCCAGCAGCTTCGGGGGGCTTGGGGAGACCCAGTACTTC; CDR3 protein: CASSFGGLGETQYF
clone size: NA; J gene: TRBJ2-3; D gene: NA; V gene: TRBV20-1; CDR3 DNA: TGCAGTGCCGCGACAGGCACAGATACGCAGTATTTT; CDR3 protein: CSAATGTDTQYF
clone size: few; J gene: TRBJ1-6; D gene: NA; V gene: TRBV3-1; CDR3 DNA: TGTGCCAGCAGCCAAGAACGAAGGGCCCTCCACTTT; CDR3 protein: CASSQERRALHF
clone size: few; J gene: TRBJ2-3; D gene: NA; V gene: TRBV9; CDR3 DNA: TGTGCCAGCAGCGCCCGCTCAGGGAAGCCCACAGATACGCAGTATTTT; CDR3 protein: CASSARSGKPTDTQYF
clone size: few; J gene: TRBJ2-7; D gene: TRBD2; V gene: TRBV4-1; CDR3 DNA: TGCGCCAGCAGCCAAGGGACTAGCGATACCTACGAGCAGTACTTC; CDR3 protein: CASSQGTSDTYEQYF
clone size: few; J gene: TRBJ2-3; D gene: TRBD2; V gene: TRBV20-1; CDR3 DNA: TGCAGTGCTAGAGATCGGCTAGCGGGGGGTACGCAGTATTTT; CDR3 protein: CSARDRLAGGTQYF
clone size: few; J gene: TRBJ2-5; D gene: TRBD2; V gene: TRBV6-5; CDR3 DNA: TGTGCCAGCAGCCAGGGACTAGCCACCGGAACCCAGTACTTC; CDR3 protein: CASSQGLATGTQYF
clone size: NA; J gene: TRBJ1-1; D gene: NA; V gene: TRBV5-1; CDR3 DNA: TGCGCCAGCAGCTTGAGTTTGAGGATTGAAGCTTTCTTT; CDR3 protein: CASSLSLRIEAFF
clone size: few; J gene: TRBJ1-3; D gene: NA; V gene: TRBV9; CDR3 DNA: TGTGCCAGCAGCGTCGAGACAGGTCCTGGAAACACCATATATTTT; CDR3 protein: CASSVETGPGNTIYF
clone size: few; J gene: TRBJ2-3; D gene: TRBD2; V gene: TRBV12-3/TRBV12-4; CDR3 DNA: TGTGCCAGCAGTGCGGGGGGCGGAAGCACAGATACGCAGTATTTT; CDR3 protein: CASSAGGGSTDTQYF
clone size: NA; J gene: TRBJ2-3; D gene: TRBD2; V gene: TRBV9; CDR3 DNA: TGTGCCAGCAGCGAAACTAGCGGGGGGCGTTCAGATACGCAGTATTTT; CDR3 protein: CASSETSGGRSDTQYF
clone size: few; J gene: TRBJ2-2; D gene: NA; V gene: TRBV5-1; CDR3 DNA: TGCGCCAGCAGCACCAGACACGTATCCTCCGGGGAGCTGTTTTTT; CDR3 protein: CASSTRHVSSGELFF
clone size: NA; J gene: TRBJ2-7; D gene: NA; V gene: TRBV28; CDR3 DNA: TGTGCCAGCAGTACGCCCGACAGGTTCTCCTACGAGCAGTACTTC; CDR3 protein: CASSTPDRFSYEQYF
clone size: many; J gene: TRBJ2-6; D gene: NA; V gene: TRBV29-1; CDR3 DNA: TGCAGCGTTGAAGATGTCGTTAAGTCTGGGGCCAACGTCCTGACTTTC; CDR3 protein: CSVEDVVKSGANVLTF
clone size: few; J gene: TRBJ2-3; D gene: TRBD2; V gene: TRBV4-1; CDR3 DNA: TGCGCCAGCAGCCCCGGGGGGGTAGCGGTCACAGATACGCAGTATTTT; CDR3 protein: CASSPGGVAVTDTQYF
clone size: few; J gene: TRBJ2-3; D gene: NA; V gene: TRBV20-1; CDR3 DNA: TGCAGTACCCACCTTCGGGGGGCTAGTACAGATACGCAGTATTTT; CDR3 protein: CSTHLRGASTDTQYF
clone size: few; J gene: TRBJ2-5; D gene: NA; V gene: TRBV12-5; CDR3 DNA: TGTGCTAGTGGAACAGGGTTTCTCGGGGAGACCCAGTACTTC; CDR3 protein: CASGTGFLGETQYF
clone size: NA; J gene: TRBJ1-1; D gene: TRBD1; V gene: TRBV5-1; CDR3 DNA: TGCGCCAGCAGCCCAAATCCAGGGGGAACTGAAGCTTTCTTT; CDR3 protein: CASSPNPGGTEAFF
clone size: NA; J gene: TRBJ2-5; D gene: TRBD2; V gene: TRBV4-1; CDR3 DNA: TGCGCCAGCAGCCAAGATAAAGATAGCGGGGGGGCCTGGGAGACCCAGTACTTC; CDR3 protein: CASSQDKDSGGAWETQYF
clone size: NA; J gene: TRBJ2-7; D gene: TRBD1; V gene: TRBV18; CDR3 DNA: TGTGCCAGCTCACCCGTGAGGACAGGGGAGGATCGGTACGAGCAGTACTTC; CDR3 protein: CASSPVRTGEDRYEQYF
clone size: many; J gene: TRBJ1-5; D gene: NA; V gene: TRBV7-9; CDR3 DNA: TGTGCCAGCAGTCAATCGGGAAGCAATCAGCCCCAGCATTTT; CDR3 protein: CASSQSGSNQPQHF
clone size: few; J gene: TRBJ1-2; D gene: TRBD1; V gene: TRBV7-2; CDR3 DNA: TGTGCCAGCAGCCCAGGTGGGACAGGAAGAAGCTACACCTTC; CDR3 protein: CASSPGGTGRSYTF
clone size: NA; J gene: TRBJ1-1; D gene: NA; V gene: TRBV24-1; CDR3 DNA: TGTGCCACCAGTGACACGCGCCGTGGGGCTGCTGAAGCTTTCTTT; CDR3 protein: CATSDTRRGAAEAFF
clone size: many; J gene: TRBJ2-5; D gene: NA; V gene: TRBV7-2; CDR3 DNA: TGTGCCAGCAGCTTATTCGGGCAGCAAGAGACCCAGTACTTC; CDR3 protein: CASSLFGQQETQYF
clone size: NA; J gene: TRBJ2-1; D gene: NA; V gene: TRBV6-5; CDR3 DNA: TGTGCCATCCCCCACGGCGGTCCCGATGAGCAGTTCTTC; CDR3 protein: CAIPHGGPDEQFF
clone size: few; J gene: TRBJ2-4; D gene: TRBD2; V gene: TRBV7-8; CDR3 DNA: TGTGCCAGCAGCTTAGGATTCCGGCTAGCGGGGAGCCTAAACATTCAGTACTTC; CDR3 protein: CASSLGFRLAGSLNIQYF
clone size: few; J gene: TRBJ2-5; D gene: NA; V gene: TRBV27; CDR3 DNA: TGTGCCAGCAGCCGAGGTGGGGGGACCCAGTACTTC; CDR3 protein: CASSRGGGTQYF
clone size: few; J gene: TRBJ1-2; D gene: NA; V gene: TRBV6-2/TRBV6-3; CDR3 DNA: TGTGCCAGCAGTTCGACCGGGGGTTTCTATGGCTACACCTTC; CDR3 protein: CASSSTGGFYGYTF